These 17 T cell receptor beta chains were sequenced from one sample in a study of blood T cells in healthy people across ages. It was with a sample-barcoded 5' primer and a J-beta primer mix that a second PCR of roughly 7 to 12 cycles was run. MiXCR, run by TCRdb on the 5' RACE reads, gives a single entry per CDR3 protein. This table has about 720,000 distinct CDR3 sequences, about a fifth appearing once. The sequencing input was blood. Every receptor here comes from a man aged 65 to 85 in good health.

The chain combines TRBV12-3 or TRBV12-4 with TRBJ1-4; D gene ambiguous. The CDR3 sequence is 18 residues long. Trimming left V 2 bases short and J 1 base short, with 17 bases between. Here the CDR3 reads CASSLITERAGTNEKLFF. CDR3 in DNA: TGTGCCAGCAGTTTAATAACGGAGAGGGCGGGAACTAATGAAAAACTGTTTTTT.

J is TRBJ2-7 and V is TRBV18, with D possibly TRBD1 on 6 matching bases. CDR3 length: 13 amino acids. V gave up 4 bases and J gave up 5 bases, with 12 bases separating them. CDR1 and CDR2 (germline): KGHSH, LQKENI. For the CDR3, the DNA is TGTGCCAGCTCACGCGGACAGCCCCACGAGCAGTACGTC. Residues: CASSRGQPHEQYV.

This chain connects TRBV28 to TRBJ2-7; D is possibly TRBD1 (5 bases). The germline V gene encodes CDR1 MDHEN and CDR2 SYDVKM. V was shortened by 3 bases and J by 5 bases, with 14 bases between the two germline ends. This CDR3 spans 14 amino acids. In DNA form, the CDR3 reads TGTGCCAGCAGTTTCTCGCAGGGTTTGGACGAGCAGTACTTC. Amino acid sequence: CASSFSQGLDEQYF.

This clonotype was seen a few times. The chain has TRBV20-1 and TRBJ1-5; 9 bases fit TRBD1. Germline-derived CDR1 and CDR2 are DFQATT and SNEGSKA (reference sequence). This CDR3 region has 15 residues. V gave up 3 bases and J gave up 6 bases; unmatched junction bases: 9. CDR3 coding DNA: TGCAGTGCTAGCGATTTAGGGACAGGGTTTCAGCCCCAGCATTTT. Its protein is CSASDLGTGFQPQHF.

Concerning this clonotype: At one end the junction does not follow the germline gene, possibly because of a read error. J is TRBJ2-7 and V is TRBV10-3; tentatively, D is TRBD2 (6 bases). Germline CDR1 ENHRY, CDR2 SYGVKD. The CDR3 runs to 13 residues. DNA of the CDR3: TGTGCCATCAGTGCGGGACTCTTAATCGAGCAGCACTTC. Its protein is CAISAGLLIEQHF.

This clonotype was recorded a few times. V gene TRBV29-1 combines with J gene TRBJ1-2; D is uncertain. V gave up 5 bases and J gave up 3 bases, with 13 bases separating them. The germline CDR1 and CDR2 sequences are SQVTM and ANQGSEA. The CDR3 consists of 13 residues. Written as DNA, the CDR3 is TGCAGCGTTCCTGGTCGACTCGACTATGGCTACACCTTC. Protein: CSVPGRLDYGYTF.

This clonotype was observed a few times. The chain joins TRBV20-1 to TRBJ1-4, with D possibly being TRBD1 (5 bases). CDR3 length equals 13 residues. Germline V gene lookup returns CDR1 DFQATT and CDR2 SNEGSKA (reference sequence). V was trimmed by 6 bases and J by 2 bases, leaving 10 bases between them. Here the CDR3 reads CSATRATNEKLFF. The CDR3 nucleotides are TGCAGTGCCACCAGGGCGACTAATGAAAAACTGTTTTTT.

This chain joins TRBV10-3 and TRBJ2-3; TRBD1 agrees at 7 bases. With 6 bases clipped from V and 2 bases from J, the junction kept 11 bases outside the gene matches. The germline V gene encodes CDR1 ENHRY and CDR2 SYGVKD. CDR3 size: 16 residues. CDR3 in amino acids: CAIRGDLTGLTDTQYF. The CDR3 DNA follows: TGTGCCATCAGGGGGGATTTGACAGGGCTCACAGATACGCAGTATTTT.

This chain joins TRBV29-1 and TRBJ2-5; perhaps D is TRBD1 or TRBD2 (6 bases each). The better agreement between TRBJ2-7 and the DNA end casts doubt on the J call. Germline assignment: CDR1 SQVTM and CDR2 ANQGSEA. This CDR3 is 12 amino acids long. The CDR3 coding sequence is TGCAGCGTAATAAAGGGGGGCTACGAGCAGTACTTC. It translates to CSVIKGGYEQYF.

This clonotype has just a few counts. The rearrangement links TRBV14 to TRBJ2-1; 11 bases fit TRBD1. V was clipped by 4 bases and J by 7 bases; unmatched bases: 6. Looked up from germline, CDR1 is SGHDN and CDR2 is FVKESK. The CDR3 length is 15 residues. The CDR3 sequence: CASSLGQGAWNEQFF. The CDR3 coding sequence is TGTGCCAGCAGCCTTGGACAGGGGGCTTGGAATGAGCAGTTCTTC.

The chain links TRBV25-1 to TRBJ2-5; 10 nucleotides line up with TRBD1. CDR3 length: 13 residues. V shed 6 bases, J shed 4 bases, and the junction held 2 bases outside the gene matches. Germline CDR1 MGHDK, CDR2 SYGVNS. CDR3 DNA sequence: TGTGCCAGCAGAAGACAGGGGGCAGAGACCCAGTACTTC. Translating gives CASRRQGAETQYF.

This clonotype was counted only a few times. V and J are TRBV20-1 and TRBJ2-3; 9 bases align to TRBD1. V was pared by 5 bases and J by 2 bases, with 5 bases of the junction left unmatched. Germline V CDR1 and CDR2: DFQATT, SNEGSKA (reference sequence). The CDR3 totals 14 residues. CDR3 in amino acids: CSAPGTGTTDTQYF. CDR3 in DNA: TGCAGTGCTCCCGGGACAGGGACCACAGATACGCAGTATTTT.

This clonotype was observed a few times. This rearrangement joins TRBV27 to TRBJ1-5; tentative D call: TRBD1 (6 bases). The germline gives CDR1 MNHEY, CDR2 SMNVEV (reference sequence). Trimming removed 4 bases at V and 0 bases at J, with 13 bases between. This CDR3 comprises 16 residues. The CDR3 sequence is CASSSTGSGSNQPQHF. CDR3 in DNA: TGTGCCAGCAGTTCCACAGGGAGCGGTAGCAATCAGCCCCAGCATTTT.

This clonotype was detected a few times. The CDR3 DNA reads as TGCGCCAGCAGCTTTCTGTTTGGGGGCTCGCCGGGGGACACAGATACGCAGTATTTT. Translating it yields CASSFLFGGSPGDTDTQYF. This rearrangement joins TRBV5-1 to TRBJ2-3; D is possibly TRBD1 or TRBD2 (6 bases each). The germline CDR1 and CDR2 sequences are SGHRS and YFSETQ. Trimming took off 2 bases at V and 2 bases at J, with 24 bases between the two ends. The CDR3 is made up of 19 amino acids.

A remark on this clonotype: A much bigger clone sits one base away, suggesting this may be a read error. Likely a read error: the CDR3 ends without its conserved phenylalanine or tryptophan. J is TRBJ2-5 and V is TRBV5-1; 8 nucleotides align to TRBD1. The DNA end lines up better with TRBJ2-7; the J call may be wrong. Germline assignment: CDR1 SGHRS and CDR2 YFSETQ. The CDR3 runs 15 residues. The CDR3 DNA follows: TGCGCCAGCAGCTTTGGGTTAAACAGGGGGTACGAGCAGTACCTC. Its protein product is CASSFGLNRGYEQYL.

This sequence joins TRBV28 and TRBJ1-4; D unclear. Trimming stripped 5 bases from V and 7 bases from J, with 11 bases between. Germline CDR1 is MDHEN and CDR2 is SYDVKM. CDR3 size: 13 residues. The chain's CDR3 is CASSPTLAEKLFF. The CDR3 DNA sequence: TGTGCCAGCAGTCCCACCCTAGCTGAAAAACTGTTTTTT.

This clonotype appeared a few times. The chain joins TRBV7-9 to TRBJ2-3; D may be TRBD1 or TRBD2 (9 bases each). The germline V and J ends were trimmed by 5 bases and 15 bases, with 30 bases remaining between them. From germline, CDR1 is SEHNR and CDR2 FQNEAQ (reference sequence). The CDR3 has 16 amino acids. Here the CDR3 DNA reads TGTGCCAGCAGCCTAACAGGGGGCATCGCTAGCGGGGATAAATATTTT. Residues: CASSLTGGIASGDKYF.